What follows are 21 T cell receptor beta chains derived from one specimen sequenced in a study of molecular identifiers for immune sequencing clone quantification. In TCRdb, the PCR reads were re-called with MiXCR into one record per CDR3 protein. The sample records around 320,000 distinct CDR3 sequences, roughly a quarter being singletons. The material sequenced was naive CD8+ T cells from blood, with Jurkat cell RNA spiked in. Specified subset: FACS-sorted CD8+CD4-CCR7+CD45RA+ naive T cells. The receptors were sampled from a human donor in good health. Some libraries in this study had Jurkat cell RNA spiked in.

Remarks on this clonotype: A much larger clone lies one base from this, so it may be a read error. V is TRBV5-1 and J is TRBJ1-1, with D possibly matching TRBD1 (6 bases). The CDR3 sequence is 13 residues long. Looked up from germline, CDR1 is SGHRS and CDR2 is YFSETQ. The CDR3 protein is CTSSFSDSREAFF. In DNA form, the CDR3 reads TGCACCAGCAGCTTTTCGGACAGCCGTGAAGCTTTCTTT.

This clonotype has more than one count but fewer than ten. V and J are TRBV5-7 and TRBJ2-5; 8 nucleotides align to TRBD1. TRBV5-7 is annotated as an ORF whose role is uncertain. The CDR3 length is 16 residues. V was clipped by 1 base and J by 5 bases; unmatched bases: 10. The CDR3 nucleotides are TGTGCCAGCAGCTTGCTACAGGGGGATATTGGCGAGACCCAGTACTTC. It codes for CASSLLQGDIGETQYF.

This sequence joins TRBV6-1 and TRBJ2-7, with D unresolved. V gave up 6 bases and J gave up 0 bases, with 15 bases separating them. The CDR3 spans 15 residues. CDR1 and CDR2 from the germline V gene are MNHNS and SASEGT. The chain's CDR3 is CASSLDEYSSYEQYF. The DNA of the CDR3 is TGTGCCAGCAGCCTCGACGAATACAGCTCCTACGAGCAGTACTTC.

As for this clonotype: This may be a read error: a much more frequent sequence differs by one nucleotide. The chain carries TRBV29-1 and TRBJ2-5; D gene ambiguous. The CDR3 extends over 13 amino acids. Germline-derived CDR1 and CDR2 are SQVTM and ANQGSEA. The CDR3 DNA reads as TGCAGCGTTGATCTACGGAGCCAAGAGACCCAGCACTTC. This gives the protein CSVDLRSQETQHF. The complete variable domain, with remaining parts taken from reference TRBV29-1 and TRBJ2-5, reads SAVISQKPSRDICQRGTSLTIQCQVDSQVTMMFWYRQQPGQSLTLIATANQGSEATYESGFVIDKFPISRPNLTFSTLTVSNMSPEDSSIYLCSVDLRSQETQHFGPGTRLLVL.

The CDR3, as DNA: TGTGCCTGGAGTGGGTCCTCGAAAGCGGGGGATTGGACAGATACGCAGTATTTT. Translation: CAWSGSSKAGDWTDTQYF. The rearrangement links TRBV30 to TRBJ2-3, with TRBD2 identical over 8 bases. The length of the CDR3 is 18 residues. CDR1 is GTSNPN and CDR2 is SVGIG in the germline V gene (reference sequence). V was pared by 1 base and J by 3 bases, with 15 bases of the junction left unmatched.

This clonotype was counted ten times or more. The chain has TRBV5-1 and TRBJ2-7, with 10 bases matching TRBD1. This CDR3 is built from 15 residues. The V gene's germline CDR1 is SGHRS and CDR2 YFSETQ. The V and J ends lost 2 bases and 6 bases, in that order; junction bases with no gene match: 8. The CDR3 nucleotides are TGCGCCAGCAGCTTTTCCGGCGGGACAGGGGCCGAGCAGTACTTC. Translation: CASSFSGGTGAEQYF.

This clonotype was seen many times. The chain has TRBV5-8 and TRBJ1-1, with D unclear. V was trimmed by 4 bases and J by 7 bases, leaving 8 bases between them. Germline V gene data show CDR1 as SGHTS and CDR2 as YDEGEE. The CDR3 spans 11 residues. DNA of the CDR3: TGTGCCAGCAGCCAGCGGGATGAAGCTTTCTTT. It yields the protein CASSQRDEAFF. Complete variable domain (other parts from reference TRBV5-8 and TRBJ1-1): EAGVTQSPTHLIKTRGQQATLRCSPISGHTSVYWYQQALGLGLQFLLWYDEGEERNRGNFPPRFSGRQFPNYSSELNVNALELEDSALYLCASSQRDEAFFGQGTRLTVV.

This clonotype was counted a single time. A much bigger clone sits one base away, suggesting this may be a read error. The gene calls are TRBV11-2 and TRBJ1-1; D remains unclear. Germline-derived CDR1 and CDR2 are SGHAT and FQNNGV. V lost 7 bases, J lost 5 bases, and 14 bases lay in between. This CDR3 spans 13 amino acids. The CDR3 reads CASTPRLWTEAFF. Here the CDR3 DNA reads TGTGCCAGCACGCCCCGTCTGTGGACTGAAGCTTTCTTT.

This clonotype was counted once. One end of the junction is discordant with germline, which a read error may explain. This sequence joins TRBV15 and TRBJ2-7; 7 bases agree with TRBD2. Germline V gene sequence: CDR1 LNHNV, CDR2 YYDKDF (reference sequence). The CDR3 consists of 15 residues. The CDR3 here is CAISRTREIGYEQYF. CDR3 DNA: TGTGCCATCAGCAGGACTAGAGAAATCGGGTACGAGCAGTACTTC. The whole variable domain, remainder taken from reference TRBV15 and TRBJ2-7, is DAMVIQNPRYQVTQFGKPVTLSCSQTLNHNVMYWYQQKSSQAPKLLFHYYDKDFNNEADTPDNFQSRRPNTSFCFLDIRSPGLGDTAMYLCAISRTREIGYEQYFGPGTRLTVT.

On this clonotype: A much larger clone differs from this one at a single base, so this may be a read error. This chain joins TRBV6-1 and TRBJ2-3, with D unresolved. CDR3 size: 14 residues. The V end was cut by 5 bases, the J end by 2 bases, with 11 bases between. Germline V gene data show CDR1 as MNHNS and CDR2 as SASEGT. This CDR3 reads CASSYDGFTDTQYF. In nucleotides, the CDR3 is TGTGCCAGCAGTTACGACGGGTTCACAGATACGCAGTATTTT.

This clonotype was observed many times. The rearrangement joins TRBV7-2 to TRBJ1-2; D is undetermined. The germline CDR1 and CDR2 sequences are SGHTA and FQGNSA. The germline V and J ends were trimmed by 2 bases and 8 bases, with 15 bases remaining between them. This CDR3 is built from 14 residues. CDR3 sequence reads: CASSLSSGRGGYTF. The CDR3 DNA reads TGTGCCAGCAGCTTAAGTTCAGGCCGCGGCGGCTACACCTTC.

This clonotype has a count of ten or more. The CDR3 spells CASSTTETVVDEQYF. In DNA, the CDR3 is TGTGCCAGCAGCACGACCGAGACCGTCGTAGACGAGCAGTACTTC. The chain combines TRBV9 with TRBJ2-7; D gene unclear. Trimming took 4 bases from V and 5 from J, leaving 19 bases between them. Germline V gene lookup returns CDR1 SGDLS and CDR2 YYNGEE. This CDR3 has 15 amino acids.

The rearrangement uses TRBV11-2 and TRBJ2-5, with 8 bases that match TRBD2. The CDR3 covers 15 residues. V trimming: 0 bases; J trimming: 4 bases; junction bases outside the gene matches: 4. Germline lookup yields CDR1 SGHAT and CDR2 FQNNGV. The chain's CDR3 is CASSLELAVAETQYF. Written as DNA, the CDR3 is TGTGCCAGCAGCTTAGAACTAGCGGTTGCAGAGACCCAGTACTTC. Combining the CDR3 with reference TRBV11-2 and TRBJ2-5 gives the whole variable domain EAGVAQSPRYKIIEKRQSVAFWCNPISGHATLYWYQQILGQGPKLLIQFQNNGVVDDSQLPKDRFSAERLKGVDSTLKIQPAKLEDSAVYLCASSLELAVAETQYFGPGTRLLVL.

Concerning this clonotype: A junction end diverges from the germline sequence, so it may reflect a read error. The chain joins TRBV6-6 to TRBJ1-5; TRBD1 matches 10 bases. The CDR3 runs to 16 residues. Germline V gives CDR1 MNHNY, CDR2 SVGAGI (reference sequence). CDR3 sequence (DNA): TGTGCCAGCCGTTACCACCGGGACAGGGGCGATCAGCCCCAGCATTTT. This gives the protein CASRYHRDRGDQPQHF.

Turning to this clonotype: A much larger clone lies a single base off, so this may be a read error. The V call is TRBV12-3 or TRBV12-4, the J call TRBJ2-1; D ambiguous. The CDR3 totals 11 residues. V dropped 4 bases and J dropped 12 bases, with 10 bases sitting between them. DNA of the CDR3: TGTGCCAGCAGTTCCACGGATGGGCAGTTCTTC. As protein: CASSSTDGQFF.

As regards this clonotype: This may stem from a read error, because a much larger clone lies one nucleotide away. The chain has TRBV7-9 and TRBJ2-7; no clear D. The CDR3 is made up of 14 amino acids. V lost 7 bases and J 2 bases, leaving 15 bases between the germline ends. Germline CDR1 and CDR2: SEHNR and FQNEAQ (reference sequence). The CDR3 sequence: CASTKPGTPYEQYF. CDR3 DNA sequence: TGTGCCAGCACCAAGCCCGGAACGCCCTACGAGCAGTACTTC.

The CDR3 sequence: CASSLGQGAAKAFF. The CDR3, as DNA: TGTGCCAGCAGCTTGGGACAGGGGGCCGCTAAAGCTTTCTTT. The J gene is TRBJ1-1, the V gene TRBV5-6, with 10 positions matching TRBD1. The germline V gene encodes CDR1 SGHDT and CDR2 YYEEEE. The CDR3 spans 14 residues. Unmatched junction bases numbered 5, after V lost 0 bases and J lost 9 bases.

About this clonotype: One base away lies a much larger clone, so this may be a sequencing read error. The V gene is TRBV28, the J gene TRBJ2-5; D is unresolved. In germline, CDR1 is MDHEN, CDR2 SYDVKM. This CDR3 contains 17 residues. The V and J ends lost 4 bases and 2 bases respectively, with 20 bases between them. The CDR3 region is CASSSVFQKKGQETQYF. In DNA, the CDR3 is TGTGCCAGCAGTTCTGTCTTCCAAAAGAAAGGGCAAGAGACCCAGTACTTC.

A single count supports this clonotype. With a much larger clone just one base away, this may be a read error. The chain employs TRBV6-6 and TRBJ1-1; D is unresolved. CDR1 MNHNY and CDR2 SVGAGI come from the germline V gene (reference sequence). The CDR3 totals 12 residues. CDR3 bases: TGTGCCAGCAGTTACGGGCAGACTGAAGCTCTCTTT. Its protein is CASSYGQTEALF.

V is TRBV19 and J is TRBJ2-1, with D tentatively TRBD2 (5 bases). Germline V gene data show CDR1 as LNHDA and CDR2 as SQIVND (reference sequence). Trimming took 9 bases from V and 0 from J, leaving 12 bases between them. This CDR3 is 14 amino acids long. The CDR3 loop reads CASQPGSSYNEQFF. In nucleotides, the CDR3 is TGTGCCAGCCAGCCGGGAAGCTCCTACAATGAGCAGTTCTTC.

The sample holds many counts of this clonotype. The junction does not match germline at one end; this may be a read error. The V gene is TRBV13, the J gene TRBJ2-7, with a possible D match to TRBD1 (5 bases). Germline V gene sequence: CDR1 PRHDT, CDR2 FYEKMQ (reference sequence). The CDR3 has 11 amino acids. CDR3 sequence (DNA): TGTGCCAGCAGCATAGGGGACGAGCAGTACTTC. Protein sequence: CASSIGDEQYF.